This T cell receptor (beta chain) is from a study of shared clonotypes between healthy human individuals. CD8 cells regarded as naive lacked CD45RO, were positively chosen for CCR7, and omitted terminally differentiated effector memory CD45RA+ cells. Regarding the study as a whole: In contrast to clonotypes shared by all four donors, non-shared clonotypes had lower generation probabilities. Rarefaction showed sorted-subset sequencing was incomplete despite large depth.

Authors' processing steps: Filtering differed since immunoSEQ provided only junctions, with no quality scores. Clones were read by immunoSEQ multiplex PCR, and TCRdb kept only the in-frame ones, dropping some. V and J calls and clone size are copied from that table; D and trimming were computed from the DNA. The data hold just over 2,000,000 clones, with over 85% observed a single time. The ends lost 0 bases at V and 10 bases at J; junction bases unmatched: 3. Germline CDR1 reads MNHNY; CDR2 reads SVGAGI (reference sequence). The CDR3 is 13 residues long. Remarks on this clone: The antigen is unknown.

The TCR sequence derives from a man between 18 and 29 years old in good health. The chain links TRBV6-6 to TRBJ2-1, with TRBD2 matching over 7 bases. What was sequenced was naive CD8+ T cells sorted from blood. The CDR3 protein is CASSYSREGEQFF. The CDR3 coding sequence is TGTGCCAGCAGTTACTCGAGGGAGGGAGAGCAGTTCTTC.